This T cell receptor (beta chain) derives from a study of blood T cells in healthy people across ages. This clonotype was seen only a few times. Germline CDR1 and CDR2: MDHEN and SYDVKM. V gave up 6 bases and J gave up 9 bases; unmatched junction bases: 7. CDR3 length: 13 residues. A second PCR of roughly 6 to 12 cycles used a sample-barcoded 5' primer and a J-beta primer mix. A 12-random-nucleotide template-switch adaptor tagged each cDNA molecule. From the 5' RACE reads, TCRdb called clonotypes with MiXCR, one entry per CDR3 protein. The sample consists of 1.4 million or so distinct CDR3 sequences, around 40% of them appearing once.

Sample: blood. The chain couples TRBV28 to TRBJ1-2; 10 nucleotides match TRBD1. This TCR derives from a woman aged 18-29 years in good health. The CDR3 reads CASRPGQGGSYTF. The CDR3 DNA reads as TGTGCCAGCAGACCAGGACAGGGGGGCAGCTACACCTTC.